The 15 T cell receptor beta chains below were found in one sample sequenced in a study of cytomegalovirus exposure and HLA in healthy donors. The PCR had 60 Vbeta and 13 Jbeta primers. Repertoires were generated with immunoSEQ multiplex PCR, while TCRdb's copy carries only in-frame clones and drops some. The sample totals about 130,000 clones. Source material: PBMCs. These receptors all stem from a man in his forties in good health and CMV-seronegative.

The chain employs TRBV5-4 and TRBJ2-7; TRBD2 agrees at 10 bases. Trimming at V came to 10 bases and at J to 6 bases, leaving 7 bases not matched to a gene. CDR1 SGHNT and CDR2 YYREEE come from the germline V gene (reference sequence). The CDR3 spans 12 residues. CDR3 sequence reads: CASGTSVGEQYF. In DNA, the CDR3 is TGTGCCTCCGGGACTAGCGTGGGCGAGCAGTACTTC.

This rearrangement joins TRBV5-1 to TRBJ2-5; D perhaps matches TRBD2 (6 bases). The end of the DNA is better explained by TRBJ2-7, so the J call may be wrong. Germline V lookup: CDR1 SGHRS, CDR2 YFSETQ. This CDR3 has 15 residues. The CDR3: CASSFTGTDSYEQYF. Here the CDR3 DNA reads TGCGCCAGCAGCTTTACCGGGACTGACTCGTACGAGCAGTACTTC.

V is TRBV11-3 and J is TRBJ2-2; 15 bases are shared with TRBD2. The trim removed 4 bases at V and 0 bases at J, leaving 9 bases unmatched. This CDR3 has 20 residues. In germline, CDR1 is SGHNT, CDR2 YENEEA. CDR3 bases: TGTGCCAGCAGCTCCACGGGACTAGCGGGAGGTCTCGCGAACACCGGGGAGCTGTTTTTT. This codes for CASSSTGLAGGLANTGELFF.

The chain joins TRBV9 to TRBJ2-7; D call uncertain. The CDR3 totals 15 residues. Trimming removed 4 bases from V and 2 bases from J, with 16 bases in between. The germline CDR1 and CDR2 sequences are SGDLS and YYNGEE. CDR3 in DNA: TGTGCCAGCAGCCCCCGTTGGAGTGACCCCTACGAGCAGTACTTC. Translating it yields CASSPRWSDPYEQYF.

Here the CDR3 reads CASSADGSNQPQHF. CDR3 coding DNA: TGTGCCAGCAGCGCCGACGGGAGCAATCAGCCCCAGCATTTT. V is TRBV9 and J is TRBJ1-5; D gene unclear. Germline V gives CDR1 SGDLS, CDR2 YYNGEE. V was cut by 3 bases and J by 1 base, with 8 bases left in between. This CDR3 spans 14 amino acids.

The V gene is TRBV7-3, the J gene TRBJ2-1; TRBD2 matches 8 bases. Germline V gives CDR1 SGHTA, CDR2 FQGTGA. This CDR3 has 15 residues. J gave up 4 bases and V 4 bases, and 6 bases lay outside the gene matches. CDR3: CASSSTSGSYNEQFF. The CDR3 DNA sequence: TGTGCCAGCAGCTCCACTAGCGGTTCTTACAATGAGCAGTTCTTC.

The chain links TRBV15 to TRBJ2-7; D is uncertain. Germline V gene sequence: CDR1 LNHNV, CDR2 YYDKDF (reference sequence). The CDR3 contains 15 residues. Trimming stripped 1 base from V and 2 bases from J, with 12 bases between. CDR3 amino acids: CATSRAGKEAYEQYF. The CDR3 bases are TGTGCCACCAGCAGAGCTGGAAAAGAGGCCTACGAGCAGTACTTC.

The chain combines TRBV5-1 with TRBJ2-3; D not resolved. Germline CDR1 and CDR2: SGHRS and YFSETQ. CDR3 length: 15 amino acids. Trimming stripped 0 bases from V and 0 bases from J, with 8 bases between. CDR3 nucleotide sequence: TGCGCCAGCAGCTTGGGGGCCCCTAGCACAGATACGCAGTATTTT. Its protein is CASSLGAPSTDTQYF.

This sequence joins TRBV11-3 and TRBJ2-7; 8 nucleotides match TRBD2. The CDR3 extends over 14 amino acids. Looked up from germline, CDR1 is SGHNT and CDR2 is YENEEA. J gave up 5 bases and V 5 bases, and 8 bases lay outside the gene matches. For the CDR3, the DNA is TGTGCCAGCAGCCCAACGGGAGGGTCCGACGAGCAGTACTTC. Protein: CASSPTGGSDEQYF.

The chain recombines TRBV10-2 with TRBJ1-2; D remains ambiguous. Trimming removed 2 bases from V and 1 base from J, with 5 bases in between. This CDR3 spans 13 amino acids. CDR1 is WSHSY, CDR2 SAAADI, per germline. In DNA form, the CDR3 reads TGCGCCAGCAGTGAGGGCAGTAACTATGGCTACACCTTC. This encodes CASSEGSNYGYTF.

This chain connects TRBV11-3 to TRBJ2-1, with D maybe TRBD2 (6 bases). V shed 8 bases and J shed 5 bases, with 16 bases lying between them. Germline V gene sequence: CDR1 SGHNT, CDR2 YENEEA. This CDR3 contains 14 residues. CDR3 sequence (DNA): TGTGCCAGCCGACCCGGGGGAGACAACAATGAGCAGTTCTTC. This sequence encodes CASRPGGDNNEQFF.

The chain has TRBV19 and TRBJ1-5; D call uncertain. Germline V CDR1 and CDR2: LNHDA, SQIVND (reference sequence). The CDR3 loop spans 17 amino acids. The V and J ends lost 4 bases and 0 bases respectively, with 16 bases between them. CDR3 in DNA: TGTGCCAGTAGTACCGCCCACAGATTATATAGCAATCAGCCCCAGCATTTT. This gives the protein CASSTAHRLYSNQPQHF.

The chain combines TRBV6-6 with TRBJ1-5, with TRBD1 identical over 10 bases. The germline V gene encodes CDR1 MNHNY and CDR2 SVGAGI (reference sequence). This CDR3 comprises 15 residues. V shed 8 bases, J shed 7 bases, and the junction held 11 bases outside the gene matches. The CDR3 reads CASQGGTGVWQPQHF. CDR3 bases: TGTGCCAGCCAGGGGGGGACAGGGGTCTGGCAGCCCCAGCATTTT.

The gene calls are TRBV6-5 and TRBJ2-1; 11 nucleotides line up with TRBD2. J lost 7 bases, V lost 0 bases, and 5 bases had no gene match. This CDR3 has 16 residues. The germline CDR1 and CDR2 sequences are MNHEY and SVGAGI. CDR3 DNA sequence: TGTGCCAGCAGTTACTCTAGCGGGAGGGGTGGGAATGAGCAGTTCTTC. Translating it yields CASSYSSGRGGNEQFF.

The chain employs TRBV30 and TRBJ2-6, with 7 bases matching TRBD2. The trim removed 6 bases at V and 3 bases at J, leaving 8 bases unmatched. Germline V gene sequence: CDR1 GTSNPN, CDR2 SVGIG (reference sequence). The CDR3 is 15 residues long. This chain's CDR3 is CACLQRGDGANVLTF. The CDR3 region has the DNA TGTGCCTGCCTCCAGCGGGGTGATGGGGCCAACGTCCTGACTTTC.